This note documents a single TCR beta chain sequence. Its antigen is unidentified. TCRdb independently ran MiXCR on the RACE reads; one entry per CDR3 protein. The repertoire holds about 90,000 distinct CDR3 sequences, with about 11% as singletons. The time point denotes: patch test 3, about 24 weeks after DPC sensitization. The sample's treatment: therapeutic diphenylcyclopropenone sensitization with weekly scalp DPC. The total RNA was obtained from whole blood that was not fractionated. This CDR3 region has 13 residues. The sample is drawn from a study of human T cells and chemical hapten exposure. The overall study: Per-sample TCR yield variability stemmed mainly from small pooled library volume differences. Overall study results and limits: Healthy individuals' immune responses may differ from those of donors, who had alopecia.

This receptor was obtained from a woman aged 25 to 45 with alopecia areata. Some clones in this sample may be carry-over from other donors' samples. The specimen comprised whole blood, sampled in connection with sensitization to the hapten diphenylcyclopropenone (DPC). V is TRBV21-1 and J is TRBJ2-7; the table's D call of TRBD1 was not tested on the DNA. TRBV21-1 is a pseudogene segment. This CDR3 reads CASSRDSSYDQYV. CDR3 DNA: TGTGCCAGCAGTCGGGACAGTTCCTACGACCAGTACGTC.